These 11 T cell receptor beta chains were sequenced from one sample in a study of blood T cell repertoires in COVID-19 (dated by TCRdb to the early 2020s). To prepare the library, the immunoSEQ multiplex PCR assay was applied. Entries here come from immuneACCESS through TCRdb and include only in-frame sequences with V and J called. Some clones fail to appear in such tables; in the studies checked, an unresolved V gene covers under half of the shortfall, and the cause of the remainder is unknown. Counted in this sample were 250,000 to 350,000 clones; about 88% of them appeared once. The top ten hold 12% of the sample. Sequencing was done on a sample of peripheral blood. The source of these receptors is a woman aged 60-70 years with acute or convalescent COVID-19.

The chain is built from TRBV18 and TRBJ1-6; D gene unclear. The germline gives CDR1 KGHSH, CDR2 LQKENI. Trimming took off 2 bases at V and 6 bases at J, with 11 bases between the two ends. CDR3 size: 15 residues. In DNA form, the CDR3 reads TGTGCCAGCTCACCAATGGAACAGAGTAATTCACCCCTCCACTTT. It codes for CASSPMEQSNSPLHF.

The chain has TRBV6-5 and TRBJ1-5; D is ambiguous. CDR1 is MNHEY, CDR2 SVGAGI, per germline. Trimming cost V 5 bases and J 6 bases, with 11 bases left between them. The CDR3 length is 13 residues. CDR3: CASSLGVGQPQHF. The DNA for the CDR3 is TGTGCCAGCAGTCTCGGGGTGGGTCAGCCCCAGCATTTT.

The gene calls are TRBV3-1 (or the pseudogene TRBV3-2) and TRBJ2-7; 12 nucleotides match TRBD2. The CDR3 length is 14 residues. CDR1 and CDR2 (germline): LGHDT, YNNKEL (reference sequence). V was clipped by 4 bases and J by 7 bases; unmatched bases: 5. The DNA for the CDR3 is TGTGCCAGCAGCCTACTAGCGGGAGGTCGTGAGCAGTACTTC. Its protein is CASSLLAGGREQYF.

The chain combines TRBV3-1 (or the pseudogene TRBV3-2) with TRBJ2-7, with 9 bases that match TRBD2. CDR3 length: 15 residues. Germline loops: CDR1 LGHDT, CDR2 YNNKEL (reference sequence). Trimming at V came to 1 base and at J to 5 bases, leaving 6 bases not matched to a gene. The CDR3 DNA reads TGTGCCAGCAGCCAAGTTGGCGGGAGGGTGGACGAGCAGTACTTC. Amino acids: CASSQVGGRVDEQYF.

The chain has TRBV5-1 and TRBJ1-1; D gene uncertain. Trimming cost V 0 bases and J 3 bases, with 12 bases left between them. Germline V CDR1 and CDR2: SGHRS, YFSETQ. The length of the CDR3 is 15 residues. The CDR3 sequence: CASSLEAGGDTEAFF. Written as DNA, the CDR3 is TGCGCCAGCAGCTTGGAGGCGGGTGGGGACACTGAAGCTTTCTTT.

This chain links TRBV12-3 or TRBV12-4 with TRBJ1-2; D unclear. This CDR3 contains 11 residues. V dropped 5 bases and J dropped 8 bases, with 9 bases sitting between them. This CDR3 reads CASSLAGGYTF. The CDR3 DNA sequence: TGTGCCAGCAGTCTCGCAGGCGGCTACACCTTC.

This clone occurred many times. The J gene is TRBJ2-1, the V gene TRBV2; the D gene is possibly TRBD1 (6 bases). Germline values: CDR1 SNHLY, CDR2 FYNNEI. V was clipped by 5 bases and J by 5 bases, with 16 bases between them. The CDR3 totals 15 residues. CDR3 bases: TGTGCCAGCAGTCGGGACATCCGGCTGGACAATGAGCAGTTCTTC. Protein sequence: CASSRDIRLDNEQFF.

The chain joins TRBV6-1 to TRBJ1-6; D is uncertain. Trimming left V 1 base short and J 5 bases short, with 12 bases between. From germline, CDR1 is MNHNS and CDR2 SASEGT. The CDR3 contains 16 residues. The CDR3 bases are TGTGCCAGCAGTGAAGAGGGAACGGGAAATAATTCACCCCTCCACTTT. Protein sequence: CASSEEGTGNNSPLHF.

This chain uses TRBV4-1 with TRBJ1-1; 12 nucleotides match TRBD1. Germline V CDR1 and CDR2: MGHRA, YSYEKL. CDR3 length equals 18 residues. J was trimmed by 7 bases and V by 0 bases; bases with no gene match: 12. The CDR3 loop is CASSQDSPGQGARSEAFF. The CDR3 coding sequence is TGCGCCAGCAGCCAAGACTCCCCGGGACAGGGGGCTCGGAGTGAAGCTTTCTTT.

The rearrangement joins TRBV7-2 to TRBJ1-2; 10 nucleotides agree with TRBD1. CDR3 size: 14 residues. Looked up from germline, CDR1 is SGHTA and CDR2 is FQGNSA. V gave up 4 bases and J gave up 9 bases; unmatched junction bases: 8. CDR3 sequence: CASSSSGTGVSYTF. CDR3 coding DNA: TGTGCCAGCAGCTCATCCGGGACAGGGGTTAGCTACACCTTC.

V and J are TRBV18 and TRBJ1-4; a weak D match, TRBD1 (6 bases). The CDR3 spans 17 residues. V was trimmed by 6 bases and J by 2 bases, leaving 19 bases between them. Germline CDR1 reads KGHSH; CDR2 reads LQKENI. The CDR3 DNA reads TGTGCCAGCTCTCAACTCGGGACACTCCTCACTAATGAAAAACTGTTTTTT. It encodes CASSQLGTLLTNEKLFF.